One sample yielded the 27 T cell receptor beta chains listed below, sequenced in a study of CD8+ T cells in alopecia areata. Treatment given: oral pan-JAK inhibitor, 5-10 mg twice daily. The authors extracted RNA and reverse transcribed it into cDNA as the sequencing template. The protocol was immunoSEQ multiplex PCR, while the TCRdb copy is restricted to in-frame clones and leaves out a portion. This table has some 180,000 clones, about 48% appearing once. The sequences come from CD8+ T cells sorted from blood, collected at week 24, from a patient treated with tofacitinib. The receptors here all came from a human donor with alopecia areata.

This clone came up a few times. The V call is TRBV6-1, the J call TRBJ1-4, with D possibly TRBD1 on 6 matching bases. Trimming left V 2 bases short and J 0 bases short, with 13 bases between. The CDR3 length is 17 residues. CDR1 MNHNS and CDR2 SASEGT come from the germline V gene. CDR3 sequence: CASSERFRTATNEKLFF. CDR3 nucleotide sequence: TGTGCCAGCAGTGAACGATTTCGGACAGCAACTAATGAAAAACTGTTTTTT.

The sample holds a few counts of this clone. This chain connects TRBV29-1 to TRBJ1-1; no reliable D call. Between the trimmed V and J ends, which lost 4 bases and 3 bases, there was a span of 6 bases. From germline, CDR1 is SQVTM and CDR2 ANQGSEA. The CDR3 spans 11 residues. The CDR3 coding sequence is TGCAGCGTTGGGACTTACACTGAAGCTTTCTTT. Translating gives CSVGTYTEAFF.

This chain connects TRBV11-2 to TRBJ1-1; D might be TRBD1 (5 bases). Germline V lookup: CDR1 SGHAT, CDR2 FQNNGV. Trimming shortened V by 2 bases and J by 7 bases, and 8 bases separated the two germline ends. The CDR3 consists of 12 residues. CDR3 bases: TGTGCCAGCAGCTTACTTGGGGGTGAAGCTTTCTTT. Amino acid sequence: CASSLLGGEAFF.

This clone was found a few times. V gene TRBV7-9 combines with J gene TRBJ2-7, with D possibly TRBD2 on 6 matching bases. This CDR3 spans 12 amino acids. Germline V CDR1 and CDR2: SEHNR, FQNEAQ (reference sequence). Trimming pared 7 bases from V and 5 bases from J, leaving 12 bases between. The chain's CDR3 is CASTPGGNEQYF. DNA of the CDR3: TGTGCCAGCACCCCTGGGGGGAACGAGCAGTACTTC.

This clone was found a few times. The V and J genes are TRBV25-1 and TRBJ2-3, with a possible D match to TRBD1 (5 bases). Per the germline V gene, CDR1 is MGHDK and CDR2 is SYGVNS. The germline V and J ends were trimmed by 1 base and 5 bases, with 16 bases remaining between them. CDR3 length: 16 amino acids. CDR3 in amino acids: CASSESAGRQGDTQYF. Here the CDR3 DNA reads TGTGCCAGCAGTGAATCCGCAGGGCGTCAGGGAGATACGCAGTATTTT.

This sequence joins TRBV7-9 and TRBJ2-3, with TRBD1 matching over 8 bases. V lost 2 bases and J lost 2; bases outside the gene matches: 9. Germline values: CDR1 SEHNR, CDR2 FQNEAQ (reference sequence). The CDR3 totals 17 residues. The CDR3 DNA sequence: TGTGCCAGCAGCTTACAGGGGGCGCCTGAACACACAGATACGCAGTATTTT. Translation: CASSLQGAPEHTDTQYF.

The chain recombines TRBV30 with TRBJ1-1; TRBD1 is a possible D gene (6 bases). Germline values: CDR1 GTSNPN, CDR2 SVGIG (reference sequence). With 1 base removed from V and 4 bases from J, the gap between germline ends came to 10 bases. The CDR3 contains 13 residues. DNA of the CDR3: TGTGCCTGGAGTGCGACAGGAGTCACTGAAGCTTTCTTT. Amino acid sequence: CAWSATGVTEAFF. The variable domain in full, with the rest retrieved from reference TRBV30 and TRBJ1-1, is SQTIHQWPATLVQPVGSPLSLECTVEGTSNPNLYWYRQAAGRGLQLLFYSVGIGQISSEVPQNLSASRPQDRQFILSSKKLLLSDSGFYLCAWSATGVTEAFFGQGTRLTVV.

This clone has more than one count but fewer than ten. This chain connects TRBV6-5 to TRBJ2-5; 8 bases map to TRBD2. Germline CDR1 and CDR2: MNHEY and SVGAGI. CDR3 length equals 14 residues. J was trimmed by 0 bases and V by 7 bases; bases with no gene match: 4. CDR3 nucleotides: TGTGCCAGCAAGGAACTAGCGGACCAAGAGACCCAGTACTTC. Residues: CASKELADQETQYF.

The rearrangement uses TRBV15 and TRBJ2-1; D gene unclear. Germline-derived CDR1 and CDR2 are LNHNV and YYDKDF (reference sequence). V gave up 5 bases and J gave up 2 bases, with 10 bases separating them. This CDR3 is built from 14 residues. CDR3 loop: CATSSARTYNEQFF. As DNA, the CDR3 is TGTGCCACCAGCTCGGCACGGACCTACAATGAGCAGTTCTTC.

This clone turned up a few times. The rearrangement uses TRBV19 and TRBJ2-1; D is uncertain. With 5 bases removed from V and 1 base from J, the gap between germline ends came to 9 bases. From germline, CDR1 is LNHDA and CDR2 SQIVND (reference sequence). This CDR3 comprises 14 residues. The CDR3 nucleotides read TGTGCCAGTAGTGATCATGGGTCCTACAATGAGCAGTTCTTC. Translated: CASSDHGSYNEQFF.

V usage is TRBV30 and J usage is TRBJ2-2; TRBD1 or TRBD2 may be the D gene (6 bases each). The CDR3 length is 16 residues. Trimming stripped 3 bases from V and 6 bases from J, with 20 bases between. The germline V gene has CDR1 GTSNPN and CDR2 SVGIG (reference sequence). The CDR3 loop is CAWREPGAPFPGELFF. The CDR3 DNA follows: TGTGCCTGGAGAGAGCCGGGGGCCCCCTTTCCCGGGGAGCTGTTTTTT.

The rearrangement joins TRBV9 to TRBJ1-2, with 11 bases lining up with TRBD1. V gave up 4 bases and J gave up 4 bases; unmatched junction bases: 3. The CDR3 contains 14 residues. Germline assignment: CDR1 SGDLS and CDR2 YYNGEE. The DNA of the CDR3 is TGTGCCAGCAGCCCCGGGACAGGGGGCTATGGCTACACCTTC. It specifies CASSPGTGGYGYTF.

This chain links TRBV29-1 with TRBJ1-5; 7 bases are a match to TRBD1. CDR1 and CDR2 (germline): SQVTM, ANQGSEA. J was trimmed by 6 bases and V by 3 bases; bases with no gene match: 5. CDR3 length equals 13 residues. CDR3 sequence: CSVDEGAGQPQHF. Written as DNA, the CDR3 is TGCAGCGTTGACGAGGGGGCCGGTCAGCCCCAGCATTTT. The full variable domain, with the rest looked up from reference TRBV29-1 and TRBJ1-5, is SAVISQKPSRDICQRGTSLTIQCQVDSQVTMMFWYRQQPGQSLTLIATANQGSEATYESGFVIDKFPISRPNLTFSTLTVSNMSPEDSSIYLCSVDEGAGQPQHFGDGTRLSIL.

This clone came up a few times. The sample carries other DNA sequences with the same CDR3. The chain carries TRBV29-1 and TRBJ1-1; D gene uncertain. This CDR3 has 11 amino acids. Germline V CDR1 and CDR2: SQVTM, ANQGSEA. V shed 4 bases and J shed 1 base, with 4 bases lying between them. CDR3 loop: CSVGKNTEAFF. CDR3 nucleotides: TGCAGCGTTGGTAAGAACACTGAAGCTTTCTTT.

The V gene is TRBV11-2, the J gene TRBJ2-1; tentatively, D is TRBD2 (6 bases). This CDR3 comprises 14 residues. V gave up 1 base and J gave up 8 bases, with 12 bases separating them. Germline assignment: CDR1 SGHAT and CDR2 FQNNGV. The DNA for the CDR3 is TGTGCCAGCAGCTTAGGGGTTTCGGGGGATGAGCAGTTCTTC. As protein: CASSLGVSGDEQFF.

This clone was found a few times. The V and J genes are TRBV4-3 and TRBJ2-7; 7 bases line up with TRBD1. With 4 bases clipped from V and 7 bases from J, the junction kept 10 bases outside the gene matches. The CDR3 is 14 amino acids. Germline assignment: CDR1 LGHNA and CDR2 YSLEER. The CDR3 spells CASSPTGSKREQYF. The CDR3 region has the DNA TGCGCCAGCAGCCCGACAGGGTCAAAGCGGGAGCAGTACTTC.

A few counts support this clone. The V call is TRBV2, the J call TRBJ2-5; D is undetermined. CDR1 and CDR2 (germline): SNHLY, FYNNEI. Trimming cost V 6 bases and J 5 bases, with 10 bases left between them. This CDR3 contains 12 residues. Here the CDR3 reads CASSGLSETQYF. CDR3 in DNA: TGTGCCAGCAGCGGATTATCCGAGACCCAGTACTTC.

The rearrangement joins TRBV6-6 to TRBJ2-2; either TRBD1 or TRBD2 may supply D (6 bases each). CDR3 size: 15 residues. Germline V gene sequence: CDR1 MNHNY, CDR2 SVGAGI (reference sequence). The V end lost 2 bases, the J end lost 6 bases, and 13 bases lay between the germline ends. CDR3 sequence: CASSYDNGGSGELFF. CDR3 in DNA: TGTGCCAGCAGTTACGACAACGGGGGCTCCGGGGAGCTGTTTTTT.

This clone has just a few counts. V gene TRBV7-9 combines with J gene TRBJ1-2; no firm D call. The germline CDR1 and CDR2 sequences are SEHNR and FQNEAQ (reference sequence). The CDR3 runs 13 residues. V was shortened by 2 bases and J by 2 bases, with 6 bases between the two germline ends. CDR3 in amino acids: CASSLNSNYGYTF. CDR3 nucleotides: TGTGCCAGCAGCTTAAACAGCAACTATGGCTACACCTTC.

V usage is TRBV2 and J usage is TRBJ2-1; 9 bases agree with TRBD2. Unmatched junction bases numbered 5, after V lost 3 bases and J lost 8 bases. Germline values: CDR1 SNHLY, CDR2 FYNNEI. This CDR3 is 14 amino acids long. The chain's CDR3 is CASSERGGFDEQFF. CDR3 nucleotides: TGTGCCAGCAGTGAGCGGGGGGGCTTCGATGAGCAGTTCTTC. Using reference TRBV2 and TRBJ2-1 for the parts outside the CDR3, the full variable domain is EPEVTQTPSHQVTQMGQEVILRCVPISNHLYFYWYRQILGQKVEFLVSFYNNEISEKSEIFDDQFSVERPDGSNFTLKIRSTKLEDSAMYFCASSERGGFDEQFFGPGTRLTVL.

As regards this clone: The sample contains more than one DNA sequence encoding this CDR3. The chain has TRBV30 and TRBJ1-1; D possibly corresponds to TRBD1 (5 bases). This CDR3 has 12 amino acids. Germline CDR1 GTSNPN, CDR2 SVGIG (reference sequence). Between the trimmed V and J ends, which lost 4 bases and 4 bases, there was a span of 10 bases. This CDR3 reads CAWNGGTTEAFF. CDR3 DNA sequence: TGTGCCTGGAACGGGGGGACCACTGAAGCTTTCTTT.

The chain has TRBV13 and TRBJ2-1; D is unclear. The V and J ends lost 1 base and 2 bases respectively, with 12 bases between them. Germline V gives CDR1 PRHDT, CDR2 FYEKMQ (reference sequence). The CDR3 runs 16 residues. The DNA of the CDR3 is TGTGCCAGCAGCTTAGAGTCTGGCTCGCCCTACAATGAGCAGTTCTTC. It codes for CASSLESGSPYNEQFF.

Concerning this clone itself: Additional DNA sequences in this sample encode the identical CDR3. The V gene is TRBV2, the J gene TRBJ2-7; D unresolved. Germline CDR1 reads SNHLY; CDR2 reads FYNNEI. This CDR3 has 10 residues. Trimming shortened V by 5 bases and J by 1 base, and 0 bases separated the two germline ends. The CDR3 protein is CASSSYEQYF. In DNA, the CDR3 is TGTGCCAGCAGTTCCTACGAGCAGTACTTC.

This clone came up once. This chain uses TRBV7-8 with TRBJ2-2; TRBD1 is a possible D gene (6 bases). V was trimmed by 3 bases and J by 2 bases, leaving 13 bases between them. Looked up from germline, CDR1 is SGHVS and CDR2 is FQNEAQ. There are 16 residues in the CDR3. The CDR3 region has the DNA TGTGCCAGCAGCTTTGAGGGGGAGACAAACACCGGGGAGCTGTTTTTT. Translated: CASSFEGETNTGELFF.

In DNA, the CDR3 is TGTGCCAGCAGTTTACGACAGGGGCCCCTCCACTTT. It yields the protein CASSLRQGPLHF. J is TRBJ1-6 and V is TRBV27, with TRBD1 matching 8 bases. Per germline, CDR1 MNHEY and CDR2 SMNVEV (reference sequence). CDR3 length: 12 amino acids. Losses at the gene ends were 2 bases for V and 13 bases for J; bases not matched to a gene: 1.

This clone turned up a few times. The chain uses TRBV2 and TRBJ1-2; 8 bases agree with TRBD1. Germline V CDR1 and CDR2: SNHLY, FYNNEI. The CDR3 has 17 amino acids. V shed 2 bases, J shed 4 bases, and the junction held 12 bases outside the gene matches. The CDR3 here is CASSEYVPGGFPYGYTF. DNA for the CDR3: TGTGCCAGCAGTGAATATGTTCCAGGGGGCTTCCCCTATGGCTACACCTTC. The full variable domain, rest sourced from reference TRBV2 and TRBJ1-2, is EPEVTQTPSHQVTQMGQEVILRCVPISNHLYFYWYRQILGQKVEFLVSFYNNEISEKSEIFDDQFSVERPDGSNFTLKIRSTKLEDSAMYFCASSEYVPGGFPYGYTFGSGTRLTVV.

The rearrangement links TRBV19 to TRBJ2-5; 9 positions agree with TRBD1. The CDR3 runs to 15 residues. Germline CDR1 is LNHDA and CDR2 is SQIVND (reference sequence). V gave up 5 bases and J gave up 5 bases; unmatched junction bases: 9. CDR3 sequence: CASSPRGQGSETQYF. CDR3 coding DNA: TGTGCCAGTAGTCCGCGGGGACAGGGAAGCGAGACCCAGTACTTC.